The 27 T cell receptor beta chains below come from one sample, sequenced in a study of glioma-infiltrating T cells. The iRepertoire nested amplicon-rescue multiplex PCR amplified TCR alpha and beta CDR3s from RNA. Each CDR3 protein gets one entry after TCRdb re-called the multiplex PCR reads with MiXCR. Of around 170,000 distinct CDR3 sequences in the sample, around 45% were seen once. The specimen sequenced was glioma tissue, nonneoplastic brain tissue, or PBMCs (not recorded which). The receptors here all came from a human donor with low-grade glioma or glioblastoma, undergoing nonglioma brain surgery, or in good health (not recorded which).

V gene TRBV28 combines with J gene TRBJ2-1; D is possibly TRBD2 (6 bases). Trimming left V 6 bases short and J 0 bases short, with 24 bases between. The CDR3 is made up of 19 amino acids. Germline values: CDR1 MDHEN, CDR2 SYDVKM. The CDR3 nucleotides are TGTGCCAGCAGGACCGGGACTCCCTTCAGCCAGAGCTCCTACAATGAGCAGTTCTTC. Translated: CASRTGTPFSQSSYNEQFF.

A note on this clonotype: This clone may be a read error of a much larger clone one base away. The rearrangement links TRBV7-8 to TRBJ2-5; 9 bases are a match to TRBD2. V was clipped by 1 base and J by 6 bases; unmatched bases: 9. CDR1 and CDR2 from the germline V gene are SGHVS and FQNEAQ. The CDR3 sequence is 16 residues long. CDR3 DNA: TGTGCCAGCAGCTTAGGCCAAGCGGGAGGAGGACAGACCCAGTACTTC. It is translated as CASSLGQAGGGQTQYF.

The CDR3 reads CASSRAGKGDGNTIYF. CDR3 sequence (DNA): TGTGCCAGCAGCCGCGCCGGGAAAGGGGACGGAAACACCATATATTTT. The chain has TRBV28 and TRBJ1-3, with a possible D match to TRBD1 (5 bases). Germline lookup yields CDR1 MDHEN and CDR2 SYDVKM. The ends were cut back, 6 bases at V and 4 bases at J, with 19 bases in the middle. The CDR3 is 16 amino acids.

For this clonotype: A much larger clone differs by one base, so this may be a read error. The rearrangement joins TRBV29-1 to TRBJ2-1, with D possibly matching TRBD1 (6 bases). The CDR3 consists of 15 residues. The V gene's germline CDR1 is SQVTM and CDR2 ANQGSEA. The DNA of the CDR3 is TGCAGTGCCCGAGGGGGTAGAAGGGCTTACAATGAGCAGTTCTTC. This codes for CSARGGRRAYNEQFF.

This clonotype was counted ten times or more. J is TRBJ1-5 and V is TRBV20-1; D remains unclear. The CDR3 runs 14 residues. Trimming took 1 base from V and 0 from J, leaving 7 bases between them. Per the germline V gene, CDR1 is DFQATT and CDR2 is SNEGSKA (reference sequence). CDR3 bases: TGCAGTGCTAGAGCAACGCATAGCAATCAGCCCCAGCATTTT. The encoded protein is CSARATHSNQPQHF.

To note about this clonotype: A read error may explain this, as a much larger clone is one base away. The CDR3 DNA reads TGTGCCGCAAAGGGTTTACAGGGGATCCGCGAGGAGTACTTC. Translating gives CAAKGLQGIREEYF. This chain connects TRBV28 to TRBJ2-7, with 7 bases that match TRBD1. The germline V gene has CDR1 MDHEN and CDR2 SYDVKM. The CDR3 has 14 amino acids.

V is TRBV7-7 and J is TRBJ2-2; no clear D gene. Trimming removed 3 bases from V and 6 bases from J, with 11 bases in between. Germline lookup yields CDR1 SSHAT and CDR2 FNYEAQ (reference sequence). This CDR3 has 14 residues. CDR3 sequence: CASSFESGSGELFF. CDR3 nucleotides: TGTGCCAGCAGCTTTGAGTCGGGTTCCGGGGAGCTGTTTTTT. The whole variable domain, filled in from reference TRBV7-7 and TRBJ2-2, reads GAGVSQSPRYKVTKRGQDVTLRCDPISSHATLYWYQQALGQGPEFLTYFNYEAQPDKSGLPSDRFSAERPEGSISTLTIQRTEQRDSAMYRCASSFESGSGELFFGEGSRLTVL.

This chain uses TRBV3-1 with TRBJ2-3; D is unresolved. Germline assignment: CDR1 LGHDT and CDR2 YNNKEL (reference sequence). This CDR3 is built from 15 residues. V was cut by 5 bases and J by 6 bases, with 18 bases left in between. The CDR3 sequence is CASSSERLLEDTQYF. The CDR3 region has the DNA TGTGCCAGCAGCTCCGAGAGGTTACTCGAGGATACGCAGTATTTT.

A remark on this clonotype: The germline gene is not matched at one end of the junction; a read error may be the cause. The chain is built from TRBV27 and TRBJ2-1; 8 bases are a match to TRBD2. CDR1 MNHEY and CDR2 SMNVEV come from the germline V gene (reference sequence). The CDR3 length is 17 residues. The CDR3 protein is CASSFGPPGGGYNEQSF. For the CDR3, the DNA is TGTGCCAGCAGTTTTGGGCCCCCGGGGGGGGGCTACAATGAGCAGTCCTTC.

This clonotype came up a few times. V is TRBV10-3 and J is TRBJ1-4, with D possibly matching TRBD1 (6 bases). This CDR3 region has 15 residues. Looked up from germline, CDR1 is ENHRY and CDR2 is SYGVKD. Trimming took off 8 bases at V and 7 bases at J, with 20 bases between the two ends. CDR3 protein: CAIASSGEVGEKLFF. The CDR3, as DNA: TGTGCCATCGCTTCATCAGGGGAGGTGGGTGAAAAACTGTTTTTT.

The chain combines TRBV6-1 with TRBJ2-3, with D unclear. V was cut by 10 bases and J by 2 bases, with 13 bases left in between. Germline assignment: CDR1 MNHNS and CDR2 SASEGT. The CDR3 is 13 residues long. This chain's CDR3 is CATQMDHTDTQYF. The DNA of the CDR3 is TGTGCCACTCAAATGGACCACACAGATACGCAGTATTTT.

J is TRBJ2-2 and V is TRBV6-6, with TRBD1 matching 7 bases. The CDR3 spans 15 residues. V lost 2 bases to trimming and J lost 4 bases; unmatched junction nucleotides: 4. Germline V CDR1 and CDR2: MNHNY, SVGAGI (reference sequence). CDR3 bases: TGTGCCAGCAGTTACACGGGACAGAGCACCGGGGAGCTGTTTTTT. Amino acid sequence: CASSYTGQSTGELFF.

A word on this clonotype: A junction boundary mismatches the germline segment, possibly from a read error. The CDR3 nucleotides read TGCAGTGCTAGGCGCTCAGATAGGGGGGGACAGCCCCAGAATTTT. Translation: CSARRSDRGGQPQNF. The chain carries TRBV20-1 and TRBJ1-5; 7 positions match TRBD1. CDR3 size: 15 residues. CDR1 and CDR2 from the germline V gene are DFQATT and SNEGSKA (reference sequence).

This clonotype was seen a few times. CDR3 protein: CASSLLTGGQETQYF. The CDR3 DNA sequence: TGTGCCAGCAGCTTACTGACAGGGGGGCAAGAGACCCAGTACTTC. The chain couples TRBV7-9 to TRBJ2-5; 9 nucleotides align to TRBD1. CDR3 length: 15 residues. Germline V gene lookup returns CDR1 SEHNR and CDR2 FQNEAQ (reference sequence). V lost 2 bases to trimming and J lost 2 bases; unmatched junction nucleotides: 3. The variable domain in full, completed from reference TRBV7-9 and TRBJ2-5, reads DTGVSQNPRHKITKRGQNVTFRCDPISEHNRLYWYRQTLGQGPEFLTYFQNEAQLEKSRLLSDRFSAERPKGSFSTLEIQRTEQGDSAMYLCASSLLTGGQETQYFGPGTRLLVL.

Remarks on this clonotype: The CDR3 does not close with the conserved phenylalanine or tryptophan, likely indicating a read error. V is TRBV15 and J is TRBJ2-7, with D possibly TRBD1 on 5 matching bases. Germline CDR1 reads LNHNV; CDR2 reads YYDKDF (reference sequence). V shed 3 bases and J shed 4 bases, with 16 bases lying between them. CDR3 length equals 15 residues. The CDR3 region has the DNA TGTGCCACCAGCAGGTACTGGGGAACAGGTTACGAGCAGTACATC. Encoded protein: CATSRYWGTGYEQYI.

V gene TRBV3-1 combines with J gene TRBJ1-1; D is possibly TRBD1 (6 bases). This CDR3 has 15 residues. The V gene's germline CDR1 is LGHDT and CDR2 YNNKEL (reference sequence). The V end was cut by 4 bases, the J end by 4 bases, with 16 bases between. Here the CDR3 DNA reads TGTGCCAGCAGCCGTGGACAGACTCGGGGCACTGAAGCTTTCTTT. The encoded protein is CASSRGQTRGTEAFF.

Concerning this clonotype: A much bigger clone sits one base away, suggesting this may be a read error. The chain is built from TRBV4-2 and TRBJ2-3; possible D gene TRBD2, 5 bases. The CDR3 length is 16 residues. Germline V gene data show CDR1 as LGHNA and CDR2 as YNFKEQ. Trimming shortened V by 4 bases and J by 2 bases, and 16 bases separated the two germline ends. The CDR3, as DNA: TGTGCCAGCAGCCTCCCCAGCGGTCAAGACACAGATACGCAGTATTTT. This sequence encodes CASSLPSGQDTDTQYF.

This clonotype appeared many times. The CDR3 nucleotides are TGTGCCAGCAGCCCCACTGGAAGCACAGATACGCAGTATTTT. Protein product: CASSPTGSTDTQYF. The chain links TRBV12-3 or TRBV12-4 to TRBJ2-3; D not certain. The length of the CDR3 is 14 residues. V shed 6 bases and J shed 0 bases, with 10 bases lying between them.

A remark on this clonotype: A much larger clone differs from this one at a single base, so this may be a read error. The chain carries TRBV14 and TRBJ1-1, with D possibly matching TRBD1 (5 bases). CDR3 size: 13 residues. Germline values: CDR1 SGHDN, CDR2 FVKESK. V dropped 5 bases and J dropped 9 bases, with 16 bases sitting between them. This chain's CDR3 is CASSSDWTPKAFF. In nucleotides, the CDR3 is TGTGCCAGCAGCTCTGACTGGACACCTAAAGCTTTCTTT.

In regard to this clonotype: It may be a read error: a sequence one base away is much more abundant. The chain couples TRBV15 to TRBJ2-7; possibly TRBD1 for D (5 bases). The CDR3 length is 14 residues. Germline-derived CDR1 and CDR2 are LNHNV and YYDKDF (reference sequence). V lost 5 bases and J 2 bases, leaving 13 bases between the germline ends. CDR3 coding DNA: TGTGCCACCAGCTTCACAAAGGGGACCTACGAGCAGTACTTC. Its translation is CATSFTKGTYEQYF. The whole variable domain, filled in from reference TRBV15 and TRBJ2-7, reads DAMVIQNPRYQVTQFGKPVTLSCSQTLNHNVMYWYQQKSSQAPKLLFHYYDKDFNNEADTPDNFQSRRPNTSFCFLDIRSPGLGDTAMYLCATSFTKGTYEQYFGPGTRLTVT.

CDR3 nucleotide sequence: TGTGCCATCAGTGAGTCGGGGACAGGGATGTACGAGCAGTACTTC. It translates to CAISESGTGMYEQYF. This rearrangement joins TRBV10-3 to TRBJ2-7; 9 nucleotides line up with TRBD1. Looked up from germline, CDR1 is ENHRY and CDR2 is SYGVKD. The CDR3 consists of 15 residues. After removal of 0 bases from V and 4 bases from J, the junction contained 4 bases not matched to a gene.

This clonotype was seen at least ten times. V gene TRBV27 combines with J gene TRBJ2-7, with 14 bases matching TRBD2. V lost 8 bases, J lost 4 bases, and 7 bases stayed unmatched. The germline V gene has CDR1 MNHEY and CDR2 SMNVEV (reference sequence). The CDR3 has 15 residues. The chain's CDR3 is CASRLAGGPIYEQYF. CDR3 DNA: TGTGCCAGCCGACTAGCGGGAGGGCCGATTTACGAGCAGTACTTC.

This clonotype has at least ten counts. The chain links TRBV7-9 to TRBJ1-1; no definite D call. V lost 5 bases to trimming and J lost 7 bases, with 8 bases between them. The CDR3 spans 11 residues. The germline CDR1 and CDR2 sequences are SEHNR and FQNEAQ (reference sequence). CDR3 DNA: TGTGCCAGCAGCCCCCTAGTTGAAGCTTTCTTT. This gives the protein CASSPLVEAFF.

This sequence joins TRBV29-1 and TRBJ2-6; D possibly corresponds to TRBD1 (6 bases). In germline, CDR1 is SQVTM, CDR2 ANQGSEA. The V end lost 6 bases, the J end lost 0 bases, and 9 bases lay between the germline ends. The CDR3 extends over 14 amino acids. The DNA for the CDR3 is TGCAGCGTACAGGGAAACTCTGGGGCCAACGTCCTGACTTTC. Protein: CSVQGNSGANVLTF.

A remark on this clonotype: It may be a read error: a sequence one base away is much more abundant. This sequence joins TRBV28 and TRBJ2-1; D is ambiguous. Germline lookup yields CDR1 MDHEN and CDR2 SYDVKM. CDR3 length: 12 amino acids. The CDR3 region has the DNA TGTGCCAGCACACCTAGAAACAATGGGCAGTTCTTC. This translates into CASTPRNNGQFF.

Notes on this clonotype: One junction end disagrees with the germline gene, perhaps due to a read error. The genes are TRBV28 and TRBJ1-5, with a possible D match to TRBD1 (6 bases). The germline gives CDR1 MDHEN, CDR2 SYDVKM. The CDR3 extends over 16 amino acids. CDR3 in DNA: TGTGCCAGCAGCCCCCTGACAGGCTATAGCAATCAGCCCCACCATTTT. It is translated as CASSPLTGYSNQPHHF.

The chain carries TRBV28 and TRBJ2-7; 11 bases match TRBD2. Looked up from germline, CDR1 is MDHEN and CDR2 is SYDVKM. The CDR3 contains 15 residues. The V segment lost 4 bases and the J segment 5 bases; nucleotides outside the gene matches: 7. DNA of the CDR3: TGTGCCAGCAGTTCCCCCACTAGCGGGAGCCACGAGCAGTACTTC. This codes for CASSSPTSGSHEQYF.